This T cell receptor beta chain was sequenced during a study of CXCR3-negative and CXCR3-positive naive CD8 T cells. All TRB cDNA libraries came from 5' RACE performed with UMI labels. TCRdb reprocessed the 5' RACE reads, with one entry per CDR3 protein and no DNA. In total, the table holds around 63,000 distinct CDR3 sequences. CDR3 length equals 13 residues. Germline V gene data show CDR1 as DFQATT and CDR2 as SNEGSKA (reference sequence). Regarding the study as a whole: CXCR3-positive naive cells carried more hydrophobic TRB CDR3s than CXCR3-negative ones.

With regard to this clonotype: Its antigen is currently unknown.

This TCR derives from a human donor in good health. Some clones in this sample may be carry-over from other donors' samples. What was sequenced was naive CXCR3+ CD8+ T cells from blood. The subset denotes: CD45RO-CCR7+CD27+CD95- naive CD8+ T cells expressing CXCR3 (TNR3+). The rearrangement joins TRBV20-1 to TRBJ2-2; without DNA, the TCRdb call of TRBD1 cannot be checked. CDR3: CSIPGETPGELFF.